Each of the 17 T cell receptor beta chains below was sequenced from the same sample in a study of T cells in Graves' hyperthyroidism and ophthalmopathy. Amplification of TCR beta CDR3 regions was performed using RNA transcripts as template. Primed by the HTBI set, a first-round RT-PCR was run on the TCR CDR3. In TCRdb, the multiplex PCR reads were re-called with MiXCR into one record per CDR3 protein. The data show under 800,000 distinct CDR3 sequences, with approximately 15% seen just once and more than 8.5% held by the top ten. Sequenced material: blood. The origin of the receptors is a woman between 18 and 29 years old with Graves' hyperthyroidism.

This clonotype has just a few counts. The chain employs TRBV12-3 or TRBV12-4 and TRBJ2-7, with D unclear. The CDR3 covers 14 residues. Trimming cost V 3 bases and J 3 bases, with 12 bases left between them. CDR3 bases: TGTGCCAGCAGTTTGTCCGAATCAGACTACGAGCAGTACTTC. Amino acid sequence: CASSLSESDYEQYF.

Remarks on this clonotype: A read error may explain this, as a much larger clone is one base away. This chain joins TRBV11-2 and TRBJ2-1; 7 bases map to TRBD2. The CDR3 has 13 residues. The V segment lost 5 bases and the J segment 10 bases; nucleotides outside the gene matches: 8. CDR1 and CDR2 (germline): SGHAT, FQNNGV. CDR3 sequence reads: CASSATSVYEQFF. In nucleotides, the CDR3 is TGTGCCAGCAGCGCTACTAGCGTCTACGAGCAGTTCTTC.

This clonotype was detected many times. This chain uses TRBV12-3 or TRBV12-4 with TRBJ2-7; 9 bases fit TRBD2. With V trimmed by 1 base and J by 4 bases, 5 bases remained unmatched. There are 15 residues in the CDR3. This CDR3 is CASSLVGLAQYEQYF. As DNA, the CDR3 is TGTGCCAGCAGTTTAGTAGGACTAGCGCAGTACGAGCAGTACTTC.

Points on this clonotype: A much larger clone differs from this one at a single base, so this may be a read error. This chain connects TRBV9 to TRBJ2-3, with 7 bases lining up with TRBD2. This CDR3 has 17 amino acids. Germline CDR1 reads SGDLS; CDR2 reads YYNGEE. CDR3 in amino acids: CASSLGAGVGRADTLYF. In DNA form, the CDR3 reads TGTGCCAGCAGCCTAGGGGCGGGAGTCGGTAGGGCAGATACGCTGTATTTT.

This clonotype came up once. The chain couples TRBV6-2 or TRBV6-3 to TRBJ2-7, with TRBD2 matching 11 bases. Germline trimming cut 0 bases from V and 4 bases from J; bases unmatched to any gene: 11. This CDR3 contains 18 residues. CDR1 and CDR2 from the germline V gene are MNHEY and SVGEGT. The CDR3 sequence is CASSYSTERGLAVYEQYF. The CDR3 coding sequence is TGTGCCAGCAGTTACTCGACGGAGAGGGGACTAGCGGTTTACGAGCAGTACTTC.

This clonotype was detected ten times or more. The rearrangement uses TRBV7-3 and TRBJ2-1; D tentatively reads TRBD1 or TRBD2 (7 bases each). The CDR3 loop spans 16 amino acids. Trimming cost V 0 bases and J 6 bases, with 15 bases left between them. The V gene's germline CDR1 is SGHTA and CDR2 FQGTGA. The CDR3 sequence: CASSLTGGGQLNEQFF. In DNA, the CDR3 is TGTGCCAGCAGCTTAACGGGCGGGGGACAGCTCAATGAGCAGTTCTTC.

Only a few counts were recorded for this clonotype. The chain is built from TRBV12-3 or TRBV12-4 and TRBJ2-7; D not resolved. V lost 2 bases and J lost 9, with 8 bases in between. This CDR3 spans 11 amino acids. The CDR3 DNA follows: TGTGCCAGCAGTTTACAACTATCGCAGTACTTC. Amino acids: CASSLQLSQYF.

The J gene is TRBJ1-4, the V gene TRBV6-5, with 8 bases lining up with TRBD1. The V gene's germline CDR1 is MNHEY and CDR2 SVGAGI. V lost 2 bases to trimming and J lost 14 bases; unmatched junction nucleotides: 10. CDR3 length equals 14 residues. As DNA, the CDR3 is TGTGCCAGCAGTTACGTCCGCCAGGGGGCAAGTCTGTTTTTT. Protein: CASSYVRQGASLFF.

This clonotype was counted only a few times. The J gene is TRBJ2-2, the V gene TRBV7-8, with 8 bases aligning to TRBD2. The V gene end was trimmed by 5 bases and the J gene end by 3 bases; junction bases not matched to a gene: 8. In germline, CDR1 is SGHVS, CDR2 FQNEAQ. The CDR3 has 16 residues. CDR3 loop: CASSPTSGGYTGELFF. Written as DNA, the CDR3 is TGTGCCAGCAGCCCCACTAGCGGAGGGTACACCGGGGAGCTGTTTTTT. Together with reference TRBV7-8 and TRBJ2-2, the CDR3 gives the full variable domain: GAGVSQSPRYKVAKRGQDVALRCDPISGHVSLFWYQQALGQGPEFLTYFQNEAQLDKSGLPSDRFFAERPEGSVSTLKIQRTQQEDSAVYLCASSPTSGGYTGELFFGEGSRLTVL.

The chain links TRBV30 to TRBJ2-2; TRBD2 matches 14 bases. This CDR3 has 20 residues. The V gene end was trimmed by 3 bases and the J gene end by 5 bases; junction bases not matched to a gene: 17. Germline CDR1 is GTSNPN and CDR2 is SVGIG (reference sequence). CDR3: CAWRRGLAGDPGKLTGELFF. The CDR3 region has the DNA TGTGCCTGGAGAAGGGGACTAGCGGGAGATCCGGGCAAACTAACCGGGGAGCTGTTTTTT.

This clonotype turned up a few times. The chain recombines TRBV7-9 with TRBJ1-2; D unclear. This CDR3 region has 13 residues. Germline lookup yields CDR1 SEHNR and CDR2 FQNEAQ (reference sequence). V was cut by 5 bases and J by 3 bases, with 10 bases left in between. CDR3 sequence (DNA): TGTGCCAGCAGCCCTTCTGGCCACTATGGCTACACCTTC. Translation: CASSPSGHYGYTF.

This clonotype has only one observation. This may arise from a read error, as a much more abundant clone is one base away. The V and J genes are TRBV5-1 and TRBJ1-2; D is possibly TRBD1 (5 bases). The CDR3 totals 15 residues. V gave up 4 bases and J gave up 7 bases, with 20 bases separating them. Germline V CDR1 and CDR2: SGHRS, YFSETQ. CDR3 sequence: CASSPWDALGFGYTF. The CDR3 coding sequence is TGCGCCAGCAGCCCATGGGACGCCCTTGGGTTTGGCTACACCTTC.

V gene TRBV20-1 combines with J gene TRBJ2-3, with 7 bases lining up with TRBD2. The CDR3 is 16 amino acids. Germline trimming cut 5 bases from V and 2 bases from J; bases unmatched to any gene: 13. Germline CDR1 and CDR2: DFQATT and SNEGSKA (reference sequence). CDR3 amino acids: CSAPFREADITDTQYF. CDR3 nucleotide sequence: TGCAGTGCTCCTTTCCGGGAGGCGGATATCACAGATACGCAGTATTTT.

Ten or more counts support this clonotype. The V and J genes are TRBV7-9 and TRBJ2-7, with D unresolved. V dropped 5 bases and J dropped 7 bases, with 15 bases sitting between them. This CDR3 is built from 13 residues. The germline CDR1 and CDR2 sequences are SEHNR and FQNEAQ (reference sequence). The CDR3 DNA is TGTGCCAGCAGCAGCAAATACGTGGGGGAGCAGTACTTC. Its translation is CASSSKYVGEQYF.

This clonotype was observed a handful of times. The rearrangement joins TRBV29-1 to TRBJ2-7, with unresolved D. Germline CDR1 and CDR2: SQVTM and ANQGSEA. The CDR3 has 13 amino acids. Deletions cut 5 bases from V and 3 bases from J, with 14 bases between. The CDR3 DNA follows: TGCAGCGTTAGACCCCTCAGTGGCTACGAGCAGTACTTC. Protein sequence: CSVRPLSGYEQYF.

The chain couples TRBV12-3 or TRBV12-4 to TRBJ2-1; TRBD1 matches at 9 bases. The ends lost 3 bases at V and 6 bases at J; junction bases unmatched: 9. The CDR3 is made up of 16 amino acids. CDR3 protein: CASSFGGQGKRNEQFF. The CDR3 coding sequence is TGTGCCAGCAGTTTCGGGGGACAGGGAAAACGCAATGAGCAGTTCTTC.

This clonotype was counted ten times or more. The chain has TRBV7-8 and TRBJ2-5; TRBD2 agrees at 9 bases. The CDR3 has 18 residues. From germline, CDR1 is SGHVS and CDR2 FQNEAQ. After removal of 1 base from V and 2 bases from J, the junction contained 11 bases not matched to a gene. The CDR3 DNA is TGTGCCAGCAGCTTAGGATTACGGCGGGAGGGGACGCAAGAGACCCAGTACTTC. This encodes CASSLGLRREGTQETQYF.